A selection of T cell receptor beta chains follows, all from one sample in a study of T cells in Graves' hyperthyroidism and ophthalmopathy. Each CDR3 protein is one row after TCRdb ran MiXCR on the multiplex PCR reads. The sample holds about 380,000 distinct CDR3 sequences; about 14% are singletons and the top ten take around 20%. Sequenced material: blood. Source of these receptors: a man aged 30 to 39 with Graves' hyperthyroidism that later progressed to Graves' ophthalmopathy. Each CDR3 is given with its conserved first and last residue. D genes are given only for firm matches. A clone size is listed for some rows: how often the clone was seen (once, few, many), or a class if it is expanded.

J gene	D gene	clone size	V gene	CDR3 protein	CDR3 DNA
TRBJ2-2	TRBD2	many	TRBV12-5	CASGLAILAGGAGELFF	TGTGCTAGTGGTTTGGCAATACTAGCGGGGGGGGCCGGGGAGCTGTTTTTT
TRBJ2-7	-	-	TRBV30	CAYRNRLLSSYEQYF	TGTGCCTACCGAAACCGACTACTGTCGTCCTACGAGCAGTACTTC
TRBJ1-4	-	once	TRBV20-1	CSAMSGVGEKLFF	TGCAGTGCCATGTCGGGGGTTGGCGAAAAACTGTTTTTT
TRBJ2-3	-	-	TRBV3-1	CASSQVVATDTQYF	TGTGCCAGCAGCCAAGTGGTAGCTACAGATACGCAGTATTTT
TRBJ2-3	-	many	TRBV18	CASSPTREPADTQYF	TGTGCCAGCTCACCGACGAGGGAGCCCGCAGATACGCAGTATTTT
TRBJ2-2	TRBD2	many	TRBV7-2	CASSLKRGGGGELFF	TGTGCCAGCAGCTTAAAGCGGGGGGGCGGCGGGGAGCTGTTTTTT
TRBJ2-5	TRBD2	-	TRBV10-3	CAIGTSGAPETQYF	TGTGCCATAGGGACTAGCGGGGCTCCAGAGACCCAGTACTTC
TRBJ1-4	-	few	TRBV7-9	CASSLGSGLEKLFF	TGTGCCAGCAGCTTAGGGTCTGGTCTTGAAAAACTGTTTTTT
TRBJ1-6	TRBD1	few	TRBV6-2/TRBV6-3	CASSLWTGGDSPLHF	TGTGCCAGCAGCCTTTGGACAGGGGGCGATTCACCCCTCCACTTT
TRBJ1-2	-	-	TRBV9	CASSLEASYGYTF	TGTGCCAGCAGCCTCGAGGCGAGTTATGGCTACACCTTC
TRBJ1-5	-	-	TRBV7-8	CASSLQRIDNQPQHF	TGTGCCAGCAGCTTACAAAGGATTGACAATCAGCCCCAGCATTTT
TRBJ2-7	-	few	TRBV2	CASTTWGEQYF	TGTGCCAGCACCACATGGGGCGAGCAGTACTTC
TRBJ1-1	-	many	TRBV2	CASSRGGRRAFF	TGTGCCAGCAGTAGGGGGGGGCGTAGAGCTTTCTTT